A single sample is the source of the 32 T cell receptor beta chains below, sequenced in a study of shared clonotypes between healthy human individuals. TCRdb's table, derived via immunoSEQ multiplex PCR, lists solely in-frame clones and lacks some. This table holds about a million clones, approximately 70% found once. Material: memory CD4+ T cells sorted from blood. Subset in this sample: CD45RA-negative fraction. The receptors come from a man aged 18 to 30 in good health.

The chain is built from TRBV14 and TRBJ2-5; D gene ambiguous. The V gene lost 4 bases and the J gene lost 7 bases, with 7 bases spanning the gap. Germline CDR1 and CDR2: SGHDN and FVKESK. This CDR3 has 11 amino acids. The CDR3 sequence is CASSRVGTQYF. The CDR3 DNA follows: TGTGCCAGCAGCCGGGTTGGGACCCAGTACTTC.

V and J are TRBV10-3 and TRBJ2-7; the match to TRBD1 covers 7 bases. Trimming removed 9 bases from V and 0 bases from J; junction bases left unmatched: 5. CDR3 length equals 13 residues. Germline lookup yields CDR1 ENHRY and CDR2 SYGVKD. DNA for the CDR3: TGTGCCATTATGGACAGGAGCTCCTACGAGCAGTACTTC. Its protein is CAIMDRSSYEQYF.

This clone was counted at least ten times. Within the sample, other DNA sequences also encode this same CDR3. This chain joins TRBV30 and TRBJ2-2; D unresolved. The germline V gene has CDR1 GTSNPN and CDR2 SVGIG (reference sequence). This CDR3 is 11 amino acids long. V lost 5 bases to trimming and J lost 8 bases, with 9 bases between them. The CDR3 DNA sequence: TGTGCCTGGTCTATGTCGGGGGAGCTGTTTTTT. This codes for CAWSMSGELFF.

The chain carries TRBV5-4 and TRBJ1-1; perhaps TRBD1 as D (6 bases). Looked up from germline, CDR1 is SGHNT and CDR2 is YYREEE (reference sequence). The CDR3 is 15 residues long. V lost 4 bases, J lost 0 bases, and 13 bases lay in between. In DNA, the CDR3 is TGTGCCAGCAGCAGATCCGGACAGATGAACACTGAAGCTTTCTTT. Residues: CASSRSGQMNTEAFF.

This rearrangement joins TRBV18 to TRBJ2-1; the D gene is possibly TRBD1 (5 bases). CDR3 length: 15 residues. V was clipped by 6 bases and J by 9 bases, with 21 bases between them. Germline CDR1 is KGHSH and CDR2 is LQKENI. The CDR3 DNA reads as TGTGCCAGCTCGGGATCCGAATCAGGGTGGAGTGAGCAGTTCTTC. Translation gives CASSGSESGWSEQFF.

This clone was detected ten times or more. V and J are TRBV2 and TRBJ1-1; 7 positions agree with TRBD1. The CDR3 is 14 residues long. The trim removed 6 bases at V and 1 base at J, leaving 5 bases unmatched. Looked up from germline, CDR1 is SNHLY and CDR2 is FYNNEI. CDR3 residues: CASRTGTANTEAFF. CDR3 nucleotides: TGTGCCAGCAGGACCGGGACAGCGAACACTGAAGCTTTCTTT. The whole variable domain, filled in from reference TRBV2 and TRBJ1-1, reads EPEVTQTPSHQVTQMGQEVILRCVPISNHLYFYWYRQILGQKVEFLVSFYNNEISEKSEIFDDQFSVERPDGSNFTLKIRSTKLEDSAMYFCASRTGTANTEAFFGQGTRLTVV.

The chain uses TRBV15 and TRBJ2-7; D gene uncertain. Trimming left V 0 bases short and J 7 bases short, with 7 bases between. CDR3 length: 12 amino acids. From germline, CDR1 is LNHNV and CDR2 YYDKDF (reference sequence). The CDR3 is CATSRDVGEQYF. CDR3 sequence (DNA): TGTGCCACCAGCAGAGATGTTGGAGAGCAGTACTTC.

The chain couples TRBV6-6 to TRBJ2-7, with D uncertain. Trimming cost V 8 bases and J 0 bases, with 8 bases left between them. From germline, CDR1 is MNHNY and CDR2 SVGAGI (reference sequence). The CDR3 loop spans 12 amino acids. The CDR3 DNA sequence: TGTGCCAGCGCCGAACTCTCCTACGAGCAGTACTTC. This gives the protein CASAELSYEQYF.

The chain has TRBV7-3 and TRBJ2-1, with D possibly TRBD2 on 6 matching bases. This CDR3 comprises 13 residues. The V gene lost 3 bases and the J gene lost 6 bases, with 9 bases spanning the gap. Germline V CDR1 and CDR2: SGHTA, FQGTGA. CDR3: CASSLGGVNEQFF. The CDR3 bases are TGTGCCAGCAGCTTGGGAGGAGTCAATGAGCAGTTCTTC.

This chain uses TRBV18 with TRBJ1-4, with a tentative D call TRBD1 (6 bases). V was shortened by 1 base and J by 5 bases, with 11 bases between the two germline ends. There are 15 residues in the CDR3. Germline CDR1 is KGHSH and CDR2 is LQKENI. The CDR3 is CASSPLGGPNEKLFF. CDR3 sequence (DNA): TGTGCCAGCTCACCACTTGGGGGCCCCAATGAAAAACTGTTTTTT.

This clone has only one observation. The chain combines TRBV30 with TRBJ2-7; D possibly matches TRBD1 or TRBD2 (5 bases each). This CDR3 is built from 13 residues. V lost 5 bases to trimming and J lost 5 bases, with 16 bases between them. Per the germline V gene, CDR1 is GTSNPN and CDR2 is SVGIG (reference sequence). The CDR3 nucleotides are TGTGCCTGGGGGCGAGGGGTCGTCCACGAGCAGTACTTC. Translating it yields CAWGRGVVHEQYF.

This clone was found once. This chain links TRBV6-5 with TRBJ2-5; no clear D. There are 14 residues in the CDR3. Looked up from germline, CDR1 is MNHEY and CDR2 is SVGAGI. V was pared by 2 bases and J by 3 bases, with 10 bases between. As DNA, the CDR3 is TGTGCCAGCAGTTACACTGGACCCGAAGAGACCCAGTACTTC. This gives the protein CASSYTGPEETQYF.

This clone was counted many times. V and J are TRBV6-4 and TRBJ2-2, with TRBD1 identical over 12 bases. The CDR3 is 16 residues long. V shed 1 base and J 6 bases; nucleotides not matched to a gene: 3. Germline CDR1 reads MRHNA; CDR2 reads SNTAGT. CDR3 amino acids: CASSDWDRGLAGELFF. In DNA, the CDR3 is TGTGCCAGCAGTGACTGGGACAGGGGGCTCGCCGGGGAGCTGTTTTTT.

This clone was seen a handful of times. The chain joins TRBV6-1 to TRBJ2-1; tentatively, D is TRBD1 or TRBD2 (5 bases each). Germline V gene data show CDR1 as MNHNS and CDR2 as SASEGT. V shed 0 bases and J shed 12 bases, with 18 bases lying between them. The CDR3 is 15 residues long. This chain's CDR3 is CASSEAQFQGSGQFF. Written as DNA, the CDR3 is TGTGCCAGCAGTGAAGCGCAGTTCCAGGGCAGCGGGCAGTTCTTC.

This clone is a singleton in its sample. V is TRBV28 and J is TRBJ2-7; TRBD2 might be the D (6 bases). The CDR3 contains 14 residues. From germline, CDR1 is MDHEN and CDR2 SYDVKM. The germline V and J ends were trimmed by 2 bases and 6 bases, with 14 bases remaining between them. In DNA, the CDR3 is TGTGCCAGCAGTTTACCTATGGAGGGAACCGAGCAGTACTTC. This sequence encodes CASSLPMEGTEQYF.

The genes are TRBV10-3 and TRBJ1-2; 9 nucleotides align to TRBD1. V gave up 7 bases and J gave up 1 base; unmatched junction bases: 1. The CDR3 contains 13 residues. Germline lookup yields CDR1 ENHRY and CDR2 SYGVKD. CDR3 DNA: TGTGCCATCAAGGGACAGGGTAACTATGGCTACACCTTC. Translation gives CAIKGQGNYGYTF.

The genes are TRBV29-1 and TRBJ1-2; 12 nucleotides line up with TRBD1. V lost 6 bases and J lost 0; bases outside the gene matches: 5. The germline V gene has CDR1 SQVTM and CDR2 ANQGSEA. This CDR3 comprises 15 residues. CDR3 in amino acids: CSVPGQGASNYGYTF. Here the CDR3 DNA reads TGCAGCGTCCCGGGACAGGGGGCGTCTAACTATGGCTACACCTTC.

CDR3 in amino acids: CASSGTGANSYEQYF. In nucleotides, the CDR3 is TGTGCCAGCTCCGGTACAGGGGCAAACTCCTACGAGCAGTACTTC. This rearrangement joins TRBV18 to TRBJ2-7, with 7 bases that match TRBD1. This CDR3 is 15 amino acids long. V lost 6 bases and J lost 0; bases outside the gene matches: 8. CDR1 and CDR2 (germline): KGHSH, LQKENI.

CDR3 sequence (DNA): TGTGCCAGCAGTTACGACAGGGTCAACACTGAAGCTTTCTTT. This translates into CASSYDRVNTEAFF. The chain uses TRBV6-5 and TRBJ1-1; TRBD1 matches at 7 bases. Germline values: CDR1 MNHEY, CDR2 SVGAGI. The CDR3 contains 14 residues. Germline trimming cut 2 bases from V and 2 bases from J; bases unmatched to any gene: 2.

This clone has a handful of counts. The V gene is TRBV30, the J gene TRBJ1-6; tentatively, D is TRBD1 (6 bases). This CDR3 spans 12 amino acids. The V and J ends lost 2 bases and 14 bases respectively, with 13 bases between them. Per the germline V gene, CDR1 is GTSNPN and CDR2 is SVGIG (reference sequence). The CDR3 nucleotides read TGTGCCTGGAGTTCACAGGGACCGGCCCTCCACTTT. Amino acid sequence: CAWSSQGPALHF.

Concerning this clone itself: This specimen includes other DNA sequences encoding the same CDR3. As DNA, the CDR3 is TGTGCCAGCAGCCTCAATAGGGCAGCAGGAGAGACCCAGTACTTC. Translated: CASSLNRAAGETQYF. This chain links TRBV7-2 with TRBJ2-5, with D uncertain. The CDR3 runs 15 residues. The V gene lost 5 bases and the J gene lost 4 bases, with 17 bases spanning the gap. The germline gives CDR1 SGHTA, CDR2 FQGNSA.

A single count supports this clone. V gene TRBV10-3 combines with J gene TRBJ2-1; D perhaps matches TRBD1 (5 bases). Trimming stripped 6 bases from V and 7 bases from J, with 19 bases between. CDR1 ENHRY and CDR2 SYGVKD come from the germline V gene. The length of the CDR3 is 15 residues. The CDR3 protein is CAISPNTGFFNEQFF. The CDR3 DNA reads TGTGCCATCAGCCCAAATACAGGATTTTTTAATGAGCAGTTCTTC.

The rearrangement joins TRBV9 to TRBJ1-4; maybe TRBD1 (6 bases). The CDR3 runs 17 residues. Germline V lookup: CDR1 SGDLS, CDR2 YYNGEE. V lost 2 bases, J lost 2 bases, and 16 bases lay in between. This chain's CDR3 is CASSVGETGGTNEKLFF. In DNA, the CDR3 is TGTGCCAGCAGCGTGGGGGAGACAGGCGGGACTAATGAAAAACTGTTTTTT. Complete variable domain (other parts from reference TRBV9 and TRBJ1-4): DSGVTQTPKHLITATGQRVTLRCSPRSGDLSVYWYQQSLDQGLQFLIQYYNGEERAKGNILERFSAQQFPDLHSELNLSSLELGDSALYFCASSVGETGGTNEKLFFGSGTQLSVL.

This clone appeared a single time. The V gene is TRBV10-3, the J gene TRBJ2-3; D may match TRBD1 or TRBD2 (5 bases each). The germline V gene encodes CDR1 ENHRY and CDR2 SYGVKD. V was cut by 3 bases and J by 5 bases, with 15 bases left in between. This CDR3 comprises 15 residues. CDR3 sequence reads: CAISDPAGTQDTQYF. CDR3 in DNA: TGTGCCATCAGTGACCCTGCAGGGACGCAAGATACGCAGTATTTT.

The V gene is TRBV19, the J gene TRBJ1-5, with D possibly TRBD1 on 5 matching bases. Trimming stripped 10 bases from V and 4 bases from J, with 14 bases between. CDR3 length: 13 amino acids. Germline CDR1 LNHDA, CDR2 SQIVND (reference sequence). The chain's CDR3 is CATRGAMNQPQHF. CDR3 coding DNA: TGTGCCACCCGAGGGGCAATGAATCAGCCCCAGCATTTT.

The rearrangement links TRBV11-2 to TRBJ2-1, with no clear D. Germline lookup yields CDR1 SGHAT and CDR2 FQNNGV. The CDR3 length is 11 residues. V lost 8 bases, J lost 7 bases, and 9 bases lay in between. CDR3 nucleotide sequence: TGTGCCAGCGCGGAACAGAATGAGCAGTTCTTC. This sequence encodes CASAEQNEQFF.

This clone was observed a handful of times. The chain employs TRBV6-5 and TRBJ2-1; no firm D call. Germline V gene data show CDR1 as MNHEY and CDR2 as SVGAGI. The germline V and J ends were trimmed by 2 bases and 4 bases, with 6 bases remaining between them. This CDR3 has 13 residues. The CDR3 loop is CASSYDAYNEQFF. The CDR3 coding sequence is TGTGCCAGCAGTTACGACGCTTACAATGAGCAGTTCTTC.

This clone was counted once. The V gene is TRBV19, the J gene TRBJ2-7; tentatively, D is TRBD1 (6 bases). Germline V lookup: CDR1 LNHDA, CDR2 SQIVND (reference sequence). The CDR3 sequence is 14 residues long. Trimming removed 7 bases at V and 6 bases at J, with 19 bases between. DNA for the CDR3: TGTGCCAGTACTATCGGCAGGGGTCTAGGCGAGCAGTACTTC. It codes for CASTIGRGLGEQYF.

The chain recombines TRBV7-2 with TRBJ2-3, with D possibly called TRBD1 or TRBD2 (5 bases each). The CDR3 has 15 residues. Germline loops: CDR1 SGHTA, CDR2 FQGNSA. Trimming took 5 bases from V and 5 from J, leaving 17 bases between them. The DNA of the CDR3 is TGTGCCAGCAGCCCATTGGGCCATGGGGGAGATACGCAGTATTTT. The encoded protein is CASSPLGHGGDTQYF.

This rearrangement joins TRBV7-2 to TRBJ2-1; 7 nucleotides align to TRBD2. V lost 5 bases, J lost 5 bases, and 9 bases stayed unmatched. The CDR3 loop spans 15 amino acids. Germline-derived CDR1 and CDR2 are SGHTA and FQGNSA. The CDR3 DNA reads TGTGCCAGCAGCGTACCCTCTAGCGGCCACAATGAGCAGTTCTTC. Its translation: CASSVPSSGHNEQFF. The entire variable domain, with the rest obtained from reference TRBV7-2 and TRBJ2-1, is as follows: GAGVSQSPSNKVTEKGKDVELRCDPISGHTALYWYRQSLGQGLEFLIYFQGNSAPDKSGLPSDRFSAERTGGSVSTLTIQRTQQEDSAVYLCASSVPSSGHNEQFFGPGTRLTVL.

This rearrangement joins TRBV10-3 to TRBJ2-7; perhaps TRBD2 as D (7 bases). This CDR3 is built from 14 residues. Trimming removed 7 bases from V and 7 bases from J, with 20 bases in between. Germline V gives CDR1 ENHRY, CDR2 SYGVKD. CDR3 protein: CAINSAGAAGEQYF. The CDR3 DNA is TGTGCCATCAACTCCGCGGGGGCGGCGGGTGAGCAGTACTTC.

The V call is TRBV6-1, the J call TRBJ1-4; 9 bases map to TRBD1. The V gene's germline CDR1 is MNHNS and CDR2 SASEGT. Trimming took 7 bases from V and 7 from J; bases not matched to a gene: 7. The CDR3 is 14 amino acids. The CDR3 DNA is TGTGCCAGCAACGACAGGGGGAGGGCTGAAAAACTGTTTTTT. Translating gives CASNDRGRAEKLFF.